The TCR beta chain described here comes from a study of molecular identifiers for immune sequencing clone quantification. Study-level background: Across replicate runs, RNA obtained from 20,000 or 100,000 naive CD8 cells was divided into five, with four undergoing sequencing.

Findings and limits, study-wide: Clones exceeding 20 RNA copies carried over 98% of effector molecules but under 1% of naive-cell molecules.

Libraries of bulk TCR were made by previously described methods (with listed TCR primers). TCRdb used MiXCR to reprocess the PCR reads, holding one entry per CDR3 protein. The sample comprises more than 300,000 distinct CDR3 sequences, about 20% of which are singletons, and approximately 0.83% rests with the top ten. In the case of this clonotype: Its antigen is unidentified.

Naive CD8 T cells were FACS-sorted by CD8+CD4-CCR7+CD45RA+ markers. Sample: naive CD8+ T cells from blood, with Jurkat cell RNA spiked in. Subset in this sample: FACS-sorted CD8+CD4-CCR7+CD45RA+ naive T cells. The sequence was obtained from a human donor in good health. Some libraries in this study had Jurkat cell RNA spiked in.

CDR3 sequence reads: CASSLSTGTQYF. The CDR3 coding sequence is TGCGCCAGCAGCTTGTCAACGGGTACGCAGTATTTT. V is TRBV5-1 and J is TRBJ2-3; D call uncertain. The germline V gene encodes CDR1 SGHRS and CDR2 YFSETQ. CDR3 length: 12 residues. V lost 1 base and J lost 8, with 8 bases in between.